The text below deals with one T cell receptor (beta chain). What it binds is unknown. Genomic DNA, the template, was used for profiling of the TCR beta VDJ and CDR3. A single record per CDR3 protein comes from TCRdb applying MiXCR to the reads. The sample contains 75,000 to 100,000 distinct CDR3 sequences, 55% to 70% of which appear only once. Patients chosen for sequencing had CD8+CD57+ cells that had expanded, as shown by flow cytometry. Germline loops: CDR1 DFQATT, CDR2 SNEGSKA (reference sequence). The CDR3 has 13 residues. V was trimmed by 5 bases and J by 7 bases, leaving 15 bases between them. This specimen belongs to a study of CD8+CD57+ T cells in acquired aplastic anemia. Study context: Isolated CD4+ and CD8+ cells, once sorted, yielded DNA averaging approximately 3 ug. Study outcomes and limitations: Significance was not reached for CD8+ Simpson's diversity between patients and controls. In common between the patients and the controls were twenty-nine CD8+ CDR3 sequences.

The TCR sequence derives from a human donor with aplastic anemia. The gene calls are TRBV20-1 and TRBJ1-5, with D perhaps matching TRBD1 (5 bases). The sequenced sample was sorted CD4+, CD8+, or CD8+CD57+ T cells (not recorded which) from PBMCs. CDR3 DNA: TGCAGTGCTTCCCAGGGTTTCCAGCAGCCCCAGCATTTT. Translated: CSASQGFQQPQHF.